This T cell receptor (beta chain) was obtained from a study of monozygotic twins with inflammatory bowel disease. Broader study findings: Compared with healthy twins, IBD patients shared fewer clonotypes with others, especially with disease activity.

Isolation of total RNA was performed on whole blood, with no prior T cell sorting. Germline CDR1 is DFQATT and CDR2 is SNEGSKA (reference sequence). This CDR3 comprises 16 residues. With eight separate reactions per sample, the authors made cDNA. Reprocessing the 5' RACE reads, TCRdb reports a single entry for every CDR3 protein and omits DNA. The data include approximately 390,000 distinct CDR3 sequences; the top ten clones carry around 2.5%. With respect to this clonotype: Its antigen is unidentified.

The gene calls are TRBV20-1 and TRBJ2-5; the TRBD2 assignment by TCRdb is unverifiable without DNA. The receptor comes from a human donor with ulcerative colitis or Crohn's disease, or a healthy co-twin of an affected twin (not recorded which). Sequenced: blood. The CDR3 reads CSASRLAGGPGETQYF.